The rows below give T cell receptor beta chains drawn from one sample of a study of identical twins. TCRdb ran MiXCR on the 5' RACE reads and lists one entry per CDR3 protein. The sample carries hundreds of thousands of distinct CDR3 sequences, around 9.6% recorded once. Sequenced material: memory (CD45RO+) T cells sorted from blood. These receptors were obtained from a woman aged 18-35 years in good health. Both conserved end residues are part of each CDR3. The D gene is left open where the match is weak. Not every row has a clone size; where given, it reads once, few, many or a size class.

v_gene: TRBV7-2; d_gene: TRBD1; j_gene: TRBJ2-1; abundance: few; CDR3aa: CASSQTQRTGVKFF; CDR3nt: TGTGCCAGCAGCCAAACGCAGCGGACAGGGGTGAAGTTCTTC
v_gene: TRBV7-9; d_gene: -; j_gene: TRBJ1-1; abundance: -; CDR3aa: CASSAGRGDKAFF; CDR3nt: TGTGCCAGCAGCGCCGGGCGCGGGGACAAAGCTTTCTTT
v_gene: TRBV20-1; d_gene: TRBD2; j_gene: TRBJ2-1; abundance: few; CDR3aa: CSALETLAGGYNEQFF; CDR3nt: TGCAGTGCTCTGGAGACTCTAGCGGGAGGGTACAATGAGCAGTTCTTC
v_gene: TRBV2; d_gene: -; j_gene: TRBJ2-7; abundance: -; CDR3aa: CASNAGSYEQYF; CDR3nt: TGTGCCAGCAACGCAGGGAGCTACGAGCAGTACTTC
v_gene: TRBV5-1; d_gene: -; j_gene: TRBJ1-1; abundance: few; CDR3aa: CASSQIRGVEAFF; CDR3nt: TGCGCCAGCAGCCAGATCCGCGGCGTTGAAGCTTTCTTT
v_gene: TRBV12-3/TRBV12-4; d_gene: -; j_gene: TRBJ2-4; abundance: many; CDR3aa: CASSAPGAKNIQYF; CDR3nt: TGTGCCAGCAGTGCTCCGGGAGCCAAAAACATTCAGTACTTC
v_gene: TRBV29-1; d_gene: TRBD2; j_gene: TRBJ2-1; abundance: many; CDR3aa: CSVMGLADNEQFF; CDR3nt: TGCAGCGTCATGGGACTAGCGGACAATGAGCAGTTCTTC
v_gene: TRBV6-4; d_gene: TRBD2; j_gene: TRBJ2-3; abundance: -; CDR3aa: CASSRGIAGRTDTQYF; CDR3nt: TGTGCCAGCAGTCGAGGGATAGCGGGGCGTACAGATACGCAGTATTTT
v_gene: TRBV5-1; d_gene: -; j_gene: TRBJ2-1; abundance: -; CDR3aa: CASSLLSGSVGSF; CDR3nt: TGCGCCAGCAGCTTGCTTTCGGGCTCCGTAGGGTCCTTC
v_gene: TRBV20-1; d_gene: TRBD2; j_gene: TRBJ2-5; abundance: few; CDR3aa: CSARGGDGETQYF; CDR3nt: TGCAGTGCTAGGGGGGGGGATGGAGAGACCCAGTACTTC
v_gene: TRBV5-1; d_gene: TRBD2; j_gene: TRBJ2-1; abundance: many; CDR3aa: CASSARTSGREYNEQFF; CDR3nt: TGCGCCAGCAGCGCCAGGACTAGCGGGAGGGAATACAATGAGCAGTTCTTC
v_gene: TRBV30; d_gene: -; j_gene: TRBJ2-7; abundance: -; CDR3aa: CAWSVVEQYF; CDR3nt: TGTGCCTGGAGTGTTGTCGAGCAGTACTTC
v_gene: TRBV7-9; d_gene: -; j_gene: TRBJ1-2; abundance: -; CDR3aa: CASTGGHVPFYGYTF; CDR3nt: TGTGCCAGCACCGGGGGGCACGTACCCTTCTATGGCTACACCTTC
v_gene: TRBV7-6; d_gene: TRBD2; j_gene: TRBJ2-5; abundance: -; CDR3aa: CASSPYGGGTQETQYF; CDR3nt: TGTGCCAGCAGCCCTTACGGCGGGGGGACTCAAGAGACCCAGTACTTC
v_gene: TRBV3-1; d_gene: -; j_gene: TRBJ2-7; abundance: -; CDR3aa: CASSQGTQSHEQYF; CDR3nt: TGTGCCAGCAGCCAAGGAACTCAGTCACACGAGCAGTACTTC
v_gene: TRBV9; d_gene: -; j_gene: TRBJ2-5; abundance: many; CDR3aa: CASSVSLQETQYF; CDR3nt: TGTGCCAGCAGCGTAAGCCTCCAAGAGACCCAGTACTTC
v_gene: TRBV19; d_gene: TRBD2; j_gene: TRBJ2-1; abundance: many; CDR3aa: CASSIGLAGVPFF; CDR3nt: TGTGCCAGTAGTATAGGGCTAGCGGGAGTGCCCTTCTTC
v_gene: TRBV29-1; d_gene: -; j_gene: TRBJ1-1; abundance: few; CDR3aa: CSVGKGLNTEAFF; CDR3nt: TGCAGCGTTGGGAAGGGTTTGAACACTGAAGCTTTCTTT
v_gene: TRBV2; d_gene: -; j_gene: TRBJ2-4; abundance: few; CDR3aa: CASTEHDGNIQYF; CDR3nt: TGTGCCAGCACCGAACATGACGGAAACATTCAGTACTTC
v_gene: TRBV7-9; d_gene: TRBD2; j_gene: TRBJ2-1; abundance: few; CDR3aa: CASSRLAGVTNEQFF; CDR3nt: TGTGCCAGCAGCCGACTAGCGGGAGTCACCAATGAGCAGTTCTTC
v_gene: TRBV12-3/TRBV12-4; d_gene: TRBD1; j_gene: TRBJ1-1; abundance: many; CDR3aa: CASSPFLGTGGRAGEAFF; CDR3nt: TGTGCCAGCAGCCCCTTTTTAGGGACAGGGGGTAGGGCGGGTGAAGCTTTCTTT
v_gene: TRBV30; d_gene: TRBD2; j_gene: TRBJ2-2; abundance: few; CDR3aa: CARSRWTSGNVGGELFF; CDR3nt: TGTGCCAGATCAAGGTGGACTAGCGGGAACGTTGGAGGGGAGCTGTTTTTT
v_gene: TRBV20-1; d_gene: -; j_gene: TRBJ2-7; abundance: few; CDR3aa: CSASRVHEQYF; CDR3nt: TGCAGTGCTAGCAGGGTCCACGAGCAGTACTTC
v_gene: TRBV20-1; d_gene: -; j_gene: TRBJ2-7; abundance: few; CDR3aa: CSARGQTYEQYF; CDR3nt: TGCAGTGCTAGGGGGCAGACTTACGAGCAGTACTTC
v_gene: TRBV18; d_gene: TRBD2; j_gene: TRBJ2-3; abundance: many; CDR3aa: CASSGLAGTDTQYF; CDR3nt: TGTGCCAGCTCCGGACTAGCGGGCACAGATACGCAGTATTTT
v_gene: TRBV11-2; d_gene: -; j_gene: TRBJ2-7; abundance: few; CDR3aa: CASSLVTREWSEQYF; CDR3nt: TGTGCCAGCAGCTTAGTTACCAGGGAGTGGAGCGAGCAGTACTTC
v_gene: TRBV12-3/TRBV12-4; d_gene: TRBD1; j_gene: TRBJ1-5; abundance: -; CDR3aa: CASSPTGNNQPQHF; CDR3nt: TGTGCCAGCAGTCCGACAGGGAACAATCAGCCCCAGCATTTT
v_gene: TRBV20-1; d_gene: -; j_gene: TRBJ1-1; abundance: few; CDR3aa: CSASLAVMNTEAFF; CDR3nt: TGCAGTGCTAGTCTAGCCGTAATGAACACTGAAGCTTTCTTT
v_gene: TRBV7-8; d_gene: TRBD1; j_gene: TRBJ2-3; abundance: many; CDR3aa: CASSSWTGGTDTQYF; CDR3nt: TGTGCCAGCAGCTCATGGACAGGGGGCACAGATACGCAGTATTTT
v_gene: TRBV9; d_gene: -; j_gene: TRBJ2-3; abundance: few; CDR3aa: CASSVTPSTDTQYF; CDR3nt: TGTGCCAGCAGCGTTACCCCTTCCACAGATACGCAGTATTTT
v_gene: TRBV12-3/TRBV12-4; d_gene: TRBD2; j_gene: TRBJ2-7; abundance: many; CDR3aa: CASKGQAGGPHEQYF; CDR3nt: TGTGCCAGCAAGGGACAAGCGGGAGGGCCCCACGAGCAGTACTTC
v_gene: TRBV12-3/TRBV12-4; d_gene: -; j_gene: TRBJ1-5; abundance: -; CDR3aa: CASSLKGSGGLSNQPQHF; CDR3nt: TGTGCCAGCAGTTTAAAGGGGTCGGGGGGCTTGAGCAATCAGCCCCAGCATTTT
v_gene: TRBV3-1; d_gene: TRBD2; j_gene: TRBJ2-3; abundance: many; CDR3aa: CASSHSERGGLDTQYF; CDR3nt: TGTGCCAGCAGCCATTCCGAGCGGGGGGGCCTCGATACGCAGTATTTT
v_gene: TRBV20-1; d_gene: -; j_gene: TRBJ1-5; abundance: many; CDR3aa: CSAWAGVGQPQHF; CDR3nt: TGCAGTGCTTGGGCAGGGGTGGGTCAGCCCCAGCATTTT
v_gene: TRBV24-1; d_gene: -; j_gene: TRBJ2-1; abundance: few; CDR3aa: CATSDRGGPLNEQFF; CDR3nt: TGTGCCACCAGTGATCGGGGAGGCCCCCTCAATGAGCAGTTCTTC
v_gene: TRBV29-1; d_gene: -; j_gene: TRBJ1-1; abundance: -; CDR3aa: CSVDAGQEAFF; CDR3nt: TGCAGCGTTGACGCGGGACAAGAAGCTTTCTTT
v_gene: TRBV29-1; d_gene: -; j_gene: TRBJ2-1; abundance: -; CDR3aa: CSLWDLAGEQFF; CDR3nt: TGCAGCCTCTGGGACTTGGCGGGTGAGCAGTTCTTC
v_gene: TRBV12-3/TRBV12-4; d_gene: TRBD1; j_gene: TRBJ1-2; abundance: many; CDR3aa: CASREQGALGYTF; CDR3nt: TGTGCCAGCAGGGAACAGGGGGCGTTGGGCTACACCTTC
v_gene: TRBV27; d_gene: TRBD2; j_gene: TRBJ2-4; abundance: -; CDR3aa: CASSSRDSGRGIQYF; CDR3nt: TGTGCCAGCAGTTCCCGGGATAGCGGGAGAGGGATTCAGTACTTC
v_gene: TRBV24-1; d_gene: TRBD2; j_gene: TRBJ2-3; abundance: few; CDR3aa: CATAPGTSADTQYF; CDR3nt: TGTGCCACCGCACCCGGGACTAGCGCAGATACGCAGTATTTT
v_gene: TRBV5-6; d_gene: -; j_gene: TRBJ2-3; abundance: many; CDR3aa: CASTLGRDTQYF; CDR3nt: TGTGCCAGCACCCTCGGGCGAGATACGCAGTATTTT
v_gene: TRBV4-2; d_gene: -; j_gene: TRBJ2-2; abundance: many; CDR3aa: CASSQEAQTTGELFF; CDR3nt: TGTGCCAGCAGCCAAGAAGCCCAGACAACCGGGGAGCTGTTTTTT
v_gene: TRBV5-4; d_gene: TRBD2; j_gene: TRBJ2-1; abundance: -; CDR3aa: CASSFAGGPYNEQFF; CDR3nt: TGTGCCAGCAGCTTCGCGGGGGGGCCTTACAATGAGCAGTTCTTC
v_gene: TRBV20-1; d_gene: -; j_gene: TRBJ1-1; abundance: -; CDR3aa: CSARRGLPEAFF; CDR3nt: TGCAGTGCTAGACGGGGGTTACCTGAAGCTTTCTTT
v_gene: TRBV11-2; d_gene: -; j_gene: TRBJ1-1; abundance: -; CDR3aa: CASSLDAFGTEAFF; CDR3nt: TGTGCCAGCAGCTTAGACGCCTTTGGCACTGAAGCTTTCTTT
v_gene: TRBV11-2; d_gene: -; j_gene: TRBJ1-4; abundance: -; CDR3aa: CASSSGALGEKLFF; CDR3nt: TGTGCCAGCAGCTCCGGGGCCCTCGGTGAAAAACTGTTTTTT